Listed below are T cell receptor beta chains from one sample, sequenced in a study of Graves' ophthalmopathy and Graves' hyperthyroidism. TCRdb processed the multiplex PCR reads anew with MiXCR; each CDR3 protein has one entry. The table has approximately 1.2 million distinct CDR3 sequences, less than 45% seen once. Sequences were obtained from peripheral blood or thyroid tissue (not recorded which). The receptors come from an adult man with Graves' hyperthyroidism. Each CDR3 is given with its conserved first and last residue. The D gene is left open where the match is weak. Part of the rows lack a size; the others show once, few, many or a class for expanded clones.

v_call: TRBV7-8
d_call: -
clone_size: many
cdr3_length: 17
j_call: TRBJ2-7
cdr3_nt: TGTGCCAGCAGCCTCACGGTCCGGGGAGGACTTTTCCACGAGCAGTACTTC
cdr3_aa: CASSLTVRGGLFHEQYF

v_call: TRBV7-6
d_call: TRBD1
clone_size: -
cdr3_length: 14
j_call: TRBJ2-7
cdr3_nt: TGTGCCAGCAACCCCGGGACAGGGGCCTCCGAGCAGTACTTC
cdr3_aa: CASNPGTGASEQYF

v_call: TRBV4-1
d_call: -
clone_size: -
cdr3_length: 16
j_call: TRBJ1-4
cdr3_nt: TGCGCTAGCAGCCAACCCCTCGGGGGCGCCGGTGAAAAACTGTTTTTT
cdr3_aa: CASSQPLGGAGEKLFF

v_call: TRBV12-3/TRBV12-4
d_call: TRBD1
clone_size: -
cdr3_length: 12
j_call: TRBJ1-2
cdr3_nt: TGTGCCAGCAGGGACAGGGGACGAGGCTACACCTTC
cdr3_aa: CASRDRGRGYTF

v_call: TRBV19
d_call: TRBD1
clone_size: few
cdr3_length: 14
j_call: TRBJ2-2
cdr3_nt: TGTGCCAGTAGTATGAACAGGGGGCCCGGGGAGCTGTTTTTT
cdr3_aa: CASSMNRGPGELFF

v_call: TRBV29-1
d_call: -
clone_size: -
cdr3_length: 13
j_call: TRBJ1-2
cdr3_nt: TGCAGCGTTATGGGGGTGGACCTCTATGGCTACACCTTC
cdr3_aa: CSVMGVDLYGYTF

v_call: TRBV5-1
d_call: -
clone_size: many
cdr3_length: 13
j_call: TRBJ2-5
cdr3_nt: TGCGCCAGCGGCGGGGCAGCCGAAGAGACCCAGTACTTC
cdr3_aa: CASGGAAEETQYF

v_call: TRBV5-1
d_call: -
clone_size: many
cdr3_length: 13
j_call: TRBJ2-7
cdr3_nt: TGCGCCAGCAGCTTGGTGGCATCCTACGAGCAGTACTTC
cdr3_aa: CASSLVASYEQYF

v_call: TRBV25-1
d_call: TRBD2
clone_size: -
cdr3_length: 16
j_call: TRBJ2-7
cdr3_nt: TGTGCCAGCAGTTTATCGGCTAGCGGGGGCCGCAACGAGCAGTACTTC
cdr3_aa: CASSLSASGGRNEQYF

v_call: TRBV29-1
d_call: -
clone_size: -
cdr3_length: 13
j_call: TRBJ1-1
cdr3_nt: TGCAGCTCCTCGACGGCGGCCAACACTGAAGCTTTCTTT
cdr3_aa: CSSSTAANTEAFF

v_call: TRBV2
d_call: -
clone_size: many
cdr3_length: 15
j_call: TRBJ1-1
cdr3_nt: TGTGCCAGCAGGGAGGGTAGGGGTTTTTCGTCCGAAGCTTTCTTT
cdr3_aa: CASREGRGFSSEAFF

v_call: TRBV7-9
d_call: -
clone_size: -
cdr3_length: 14
j_call: TRBJ2-7
cdr3_nt: TGTGCCAGCAGACCATCGGGGCTTCCCTACGAGCAGTACTTC
cdr3_aa: CASRPSGLPYEQYF

v_call: TRBV20-1
d_call: TRBD2
clone_size: -
cdr3_length: 15
j_call: TRBJ2-3
cdr3_nt: TGCAGTGCCCAAGCCCTGGGAGGGGGCACAGATACGCAGTATTTT
cdr3_aa: CSAQALGGGTDTQYF

v_call: TRBV7-9
d_call: -
clone_size: -
cdr3_length: 13
j_call: TRBJ1-2
cdr3_nt: TGTGCCCCGGGCTTTGACGTTCTCTATGGCTACACCTTC
cdr3_aa: CAPGFDVLYGYTF

v_call: TRBV9
d_call: -
clone_size: -
cdr3_length: 14
j_call: TRBJ1-5
cdr3_nt: TGTGCCAGCAGCGTAGACATTAGCAATCAGCCCCAGCATTTT
cdr3_aa: CASSVDISNQPQHF

v_call: TRBV29-1
d_call: TRBD1
clone_size: -
cdr3_length: 13
j_call: TRBJ2-6
cdr3_nt: TGCAGCGTTGAGGGGACAGGGGTCAACGTCCTGACTTTC
cdr3_aa: CSVEGTGVNVLTF

v_call: TRBV24-1
d_call: -
clone_size: -
cdr3_length: 14
j_call: TRBJ2-5
cdr3_nt: TGTGCCAGCAGTTTCCTCCCCATGACAGAGACCCAGTACTTC
cdr3_aa: CASSFLPMTETQYF

v_call: TRBV6-8
d_call: TRBD1
clone_size: few
cdr3_length: 15
j_call: TRBJ1-1
cdr3_nt: TGTGCCAGCAGAGCCCCCGGGACAGGTTTCACTGAAGCTTTCTTT
cdr3_aa: CASRAPGTGFTEAFF

v_call: TRBV29-1
d_call: TRBD1
clone_size: -
cdr3_length: 15
j_call: TRBJ1-3
cdr3_nt: TGCAGCGTTGATTTTTGGGACAGGGGAGGATACACCATATATTTT
cdr3_aa: CSVDFWDRGGYTIYF

v_call: TRBV29-1
d_call: TRBD1
clone_size: -
cdr3_length: 14
j_call: TRBJ1-2
cdr3_nt: TGCAGCGTTGAAGGGAAGGATGACAGGGGGCAATTCACCTTC
cdr3_aa: CSVEGKDDRGQFTF

v_call: TRBV19
d_call: TRBD2
clone_size: many
cdr3_length: 14
j_call: TRBJ2-5
cdr3_nt: TGTGCCAGTAGTCGGCTAGCGGGGCGGGAGACCCAGTACTTC
cdr3_aa: CASSRLAGRETQYF

v_call: TRBV20-1
d_call: -
clone_size: -
cdr3_length: 14
j_call: TRBJ2-7
cdr3_nt: TGCAGTGCTAGAGGGAGGGGTGAATGGTACGAGCAGTACTTC
cdr3_aa: CSARGRGEWYEQYF

v_call: TRBV12-3/TRBV12-4
d_call: -
clone_size: many
cdr3_length: 14
j_call: TRBJ1-6
cdr3_nt: TGTGCCAGCAGTCTCCGGGGCGCGAATTCACCCCTCCACTTT
cdr3_aa: CASSLRGANSPLHF

v_call: TRBV7-6
d_call: TRBD1
clone_size: -
cdr3_length: 19
j_call: TRBJ1-6
cdr3_nt: TGTGCCAGCAGCTCTTTTTTGCTCCGGACAGGGGAAAGGAATTCACCCCTCCACTTT
cdr3_aa: CASSSFLLRTGERNSPLHF

v_call: TRBV19
d_call: -
clone_size: few
cdr3_length: 18
j_call: TRBJ2-7
cdr3_nt: TGTGCCAGTAGCATGAAGGCGGGGAGACGAGTAAGCTCCTACGAGCAGTACTTC
cdr3_aa: CASSMKAGRRVSSYEQYF

v_call: TRBV6-5
d_call: -
clone_size: many
cdr3_length: 14
j_call: TRBJ1-1
cdr3_nt: TGTGCCAGCAGTTACCGGGGGGGGAACACTGAAGCTTTCTTT
cdr3_aa: CASSYRGGNTEAFF

v_call: TRBV25-1
d_call: TRBD1
clone_size: many
cdr3_length: 15
j_call: TRBJ1-2
cdr3_nt: TGTGCCAGCAGTGAATATGGGACAGGGAGTCATGGCTACACCTTC
cdr3_aa: CASSEYGTGSHGYTF

v_call: TRBV7-8
d_call: -
clone_size: -
cdr3_length: 12
j_call: TRBJ1-4
cdr3_nt: TGTGCCAGCAGGTCTGGGGATCGGAAACTGTTTTTT
cdr3_aa: CASRSGDRKLFF

v_call: TRBV29-1
d_call: -
clone_size: -
cdr3_length: 12
j_call: TRBJ2-1
cdr3_nt: TGCAGCGTCCCGGTTGGGCTCAATGAGCAGTTCTTC
cdr3_aa: CSVPVGLNEQFF

v_call: TRBV6-5
d_call: TRBD2
clone_size: few
cdr3_length: 14
j_call: TRBJ2-7
cdr3_nt: TGTGCCAGCAGTCGAGCGGGGAGCTACTACGAGCAGTACTTC
cdr3_aa: CASSRAGSYYEQYF

v_call: TRBV12-3/TRBV12-4
d_call: -
clone_size: many
cdr3_length: 15
j_call: TRBJ1-5
cdr3_nt: TGTGCCAGCAGTTTAGGCCAGGGAGGTTTGAAGCCCCAGCATTTT
cdr3_aa: CASSLGQGGLKPQHF

v_call: TRBV7-2
d_call: -
clone_size: -
cdr3_length: 16
j_call: TRBJ2-5
cdr3_nt: TGTGCCAGCAGCCCAAATCCCTTGGGACGGCAAGAGACCCGGTACTTC
cdr3_aa: CASSPNPLGRQETRYF

v_call: TRBV25-1
d_call: TRBD1
clone_size: few
cdr3_length: 14
j_call: TRBJ2-7
cdr3_nt: TGTGCCAGCAGTGAATTGACAGGGGCTGAGGAGCAGTACTTC
cdr3_aa: CASSELTGAEEQYF

v_call: TRBV10-3
d_call: TRBD2
clone_size: -
cdr3_length: 15
j_call: TRBJ2-5
cdr3_nt: TGTGCCATCAGTGGGGGAGCGGGAACTTTAGAGACCCAGTACTTC
cdr3_aa: CAISGGAGTLETQYF

v_call: TRBV12-3/TRBV12-4
d_call: TRBD1
clone_size: many
cdr3_length: 14
j_call: TRBJ1-6
cdr3_nt: TGTGCCAGCACCATACAGGGGTTAAATTCACCCCTCCACTTT
cdr3_aa: CASTIQGLNSPLHF

v_call: TRBV7-9
d_call: -
clone_size: few
cdr3_length: 14
j_call: TRBJ2-7
cdr3_nt: TGTGCCAGCAGTTACTTTCAAATAGGCTACGAGCAGTACTTC
cdr3_aa: CASSYFQIGYEQYF

v_call: TRBV7-9
d_call: TRBD1
clone_size: -
cdr3_length: 19
j_call: TRBJ2-7
cdr3_nt: TGTGCCAGCAGCTCCGGCGGGACAGGGGGCAAGAAAGCTTGGTACGAGCAGTACTTC
cdr3_aa: CASSSGGTGGKKAWYEQYF

v_call: TRBV7-9
d_call: -
clone_size: -
cdr3_length: 12
j_call: TRBJ1-2
cdr3_nt: TGTGCCAGCAGCCGACCGACCTATGGCTACACCTTC
cdr3_aa: CASSRPTYGYTF

v_call: TRBV10-3
d_call: TRBD2
clone_size: -
cdr3_length: 15
j_call: TRBJ2-5
cdr3_nt: TGTGCCATCAAGGACGGACTAGCGGGGGAAGAGACCCAGTACTTC
cdr3_aa: CAIKDGLAGEETQYF

v_call: TRBV7-2
d_call: -
clone_size: -
cdr3_length: 16
j_call: TRBJ2-7
cdr3_nt: TGTGCCAGCAGCTTTTGGAGTCTTGTAAAGCCCTACGAGCAGTACTTC
cdr3_aa: CASSFWSLVKPYEQYF

v_call: TRBV9
d_call: -
clone_size: few
cdr3_length: 15
j_call: TRBJ1-2
cdr3_nt: TGTGCCAGCAGCGGATCCCGGGACGGGTCCTATGGCTACACCTTC
cdr3_aa: CASSGSRDGSYGYTF

v_call: TRBV5-1
d_call: -
clone_size: many
cdr3_length: 15
j_call: TRBJ2-6
cdr3_nt: TGCGCCAGCAGCTTGGATGGGTCTGGGGCCAACGTCCTGACTTTC
cdr3_aa: CASSLDGSGANVLTF

v_call: TRBV28
d_call: -
clone_size: -
cdr3_length: 15
j_call: TRBJ2-2
cdr3_nt: TGTGCCAGCCAGGCAGGGGCAGCGAACACCGGGGAGCTGTTTTTT
cdr3_aa: CASQAGAANTGELFF

v_call: TRBV6-6
d_call: -
clone_size: few
cdr3_length: 14
j_call: TRBJ1-5
cdr3_nt: TGTGCCAGCAGTACCCGCGATGAAAGGTTGGCCCAGCATTTT
cdr3_aa: CASSTRDERLAQHF

v_call: TRBV7-8
d_call: -
clone_size: -
cdr3_length: 16
j_call: TRBJ2-7
cdr3_nt: TGTGCCAGCAGCTTAGCGAGAACAGGTGTCACCTACGAGCAGTACTTC
cdr3_aa: CASSLARTGVTYEQYF

v_call: TRBV2
d_call: -
clone_size: many
cdr3_length: 14
j_call: TRBJ2-2
cdr3_nt: TGTGCCAGCGCTGGACACACGAACACCGGGGAGCTGTTTTTT
cdr3_aa: CASAGHTNTGELFF

v_call: TRBV5-1
d_call: -
clone_size: many
cdr3_length: 14
j_call: TRBJ2-7
cdr3_nt: TGCGCCAGCAGCTTCTTGGGATTAGACTACGAGCAGTACTTC
cdr3_aa: CASSFLGLDYEQYF

v_call: TRBV5-1
d_call: -
clone_size: few
cdr3_length: 15
j_call: TRBJ2-5
cdr3_nt: TGCGCCAGCAGACTCTTGGGGCACCCCCAGGAGACCCAGTACTTC
cdr3_aa: CASRLLGHPQETQYF

v_call: TRBV29-1
d_call: -
clone_size: many
cdr3_length: 13
j_call: TRBJ2-7
cdr3_nt: TGCAGCGTTGAAAGTAGGGGAACCTACGAGCAGTACTTC
cdr3_aa: CSVESRGTYEQYF